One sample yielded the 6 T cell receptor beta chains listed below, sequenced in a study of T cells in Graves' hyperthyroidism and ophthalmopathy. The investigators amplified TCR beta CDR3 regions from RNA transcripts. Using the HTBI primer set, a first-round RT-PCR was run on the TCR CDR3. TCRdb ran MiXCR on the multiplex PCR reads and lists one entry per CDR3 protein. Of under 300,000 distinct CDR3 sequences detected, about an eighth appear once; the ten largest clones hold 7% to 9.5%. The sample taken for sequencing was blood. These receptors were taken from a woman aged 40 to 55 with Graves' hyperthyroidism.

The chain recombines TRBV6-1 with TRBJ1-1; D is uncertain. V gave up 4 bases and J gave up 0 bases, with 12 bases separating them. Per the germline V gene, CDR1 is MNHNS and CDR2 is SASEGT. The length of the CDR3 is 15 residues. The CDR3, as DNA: TGTGCCAGCAGTGGACCTGACGGAATGAACACTGAAGCTTTCTTT. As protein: CASSGPDGMNTEAFF.

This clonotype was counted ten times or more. The CDR3 nucleotides read TGTGCCAGCAGCTTACCTTACAATGAGCAGTTCTTC. As protein: CASSLPYNEQFF. The J gene is TRBJ2-1, the V gene TRBV11-1; D is unclear. CDR3 length: 12 amino acids. Germline CDR1 is SGHAT and CDR2 is FQDESV (reference sequence). The V end lost 2 bases, the J end lost 4 bases, and 3 bases lay between the germline ends.

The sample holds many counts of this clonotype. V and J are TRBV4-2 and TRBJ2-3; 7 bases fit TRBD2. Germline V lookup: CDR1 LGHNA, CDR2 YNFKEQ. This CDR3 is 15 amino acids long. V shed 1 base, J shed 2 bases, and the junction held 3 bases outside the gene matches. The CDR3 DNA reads TGTGCCAGCAGCCAAGGGAGCGGGACCACAGATACGCAGTATTTT. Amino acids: CASSQGSGTTDTQYF.

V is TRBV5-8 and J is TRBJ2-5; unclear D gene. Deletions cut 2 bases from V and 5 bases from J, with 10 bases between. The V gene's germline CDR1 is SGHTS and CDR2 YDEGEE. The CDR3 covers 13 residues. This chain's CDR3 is CASSLKVSETQYF. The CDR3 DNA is TGTGCCAGCAGCTTAAAAGTTTCGGAGACCCAGTACTTC.

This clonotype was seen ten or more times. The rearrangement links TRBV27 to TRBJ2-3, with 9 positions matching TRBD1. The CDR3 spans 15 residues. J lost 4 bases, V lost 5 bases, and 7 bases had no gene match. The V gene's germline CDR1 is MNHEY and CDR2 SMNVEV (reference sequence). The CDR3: CASSPRRTGADTQYF. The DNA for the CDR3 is TGTGCCAGCAGTCCCCGTAGGACAGGGGCAGATACGCAGTATTTT.

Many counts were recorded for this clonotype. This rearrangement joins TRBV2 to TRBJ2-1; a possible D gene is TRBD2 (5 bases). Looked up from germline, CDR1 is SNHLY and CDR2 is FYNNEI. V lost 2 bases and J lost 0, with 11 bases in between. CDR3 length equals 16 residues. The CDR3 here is CASSENSGSSYNEQFF. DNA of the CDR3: TGTGCCAGCAGTGAAAACTCTGGGAGCTCCTACAATGAGCAGTTCTTC. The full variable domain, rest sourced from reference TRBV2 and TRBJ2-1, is EPEVTQTPSHQVTQMGQEVILRCVPISNHLYFYWYRQILGQKVEFLVSFYNNEISEKSEIFDDQFSVERPDGSNFTLKIRSTKLEDSAMYFCASSENSGSSYNEQFFGPGTRLTVL.